The rows below give T cell receptor beta chains drawn from one sample of a study of radiotherapy plus CTLA-4 blockade in lung cancer. TCRdb's table, derived via immunoSEQ multiplex PCR, lists solely in-frame clones and lacks some. Among 71,000 or so clones, around nine tenths were seen once, and the ten largest hold around 0.85%. Sequenced here: peripheral blood, sampled from a patient treated with radiotherapy plus ipilimumab. These receptors were taken from a human donor with non-small cell lung cancer who had stable disease on radiotherapy plus ipilimumab. CDR3s include the opening cysteine and the closing phenylalanine or tryptophan. The order of the fields is D gene, V gene, J gene, CDR3 protein, CDR3 DNA. D genes are given only for firm matches.

d_call: NA
v_call: TRBV28
j_call: TRBJ2-4
cdr3_aa: CASSASRNIQYF
cdr3_nt: TGTGCCAGCAGTGCCTCTAGGAACATTCAGTACTTC

d_call: NA
v_call: TRBV2
j_call: TRBJ2-5
cdr3_aa: CASSQAQETQYF
cdr3_nt: TGTGCCAGCAGTCAGGCCCAAGAGACCCAGTACTTC

d_call: TRBD1
v_call: TRBV27
j_call: TRBJ1-2
cdr3_aa: CASSLSTPIRQGRFLGYTF
cdr3_nt: TGTGCCAGCAGTTTATCCACACCTATACGACAGGGAAGGTTCCTTGGCTACACCTTC

d_call: TRBD1
v_call: TRBV27
j_call: TRBJ1-6
cdr3_aa: CASTRTGSSNSPLHF
cdr3_nt: TGTGCCAGCACTCGGACAGGGAGTTCTAATTCACCCCTCCACTTT

d_call: TRBD2
v_call: TRBV5-1
j_call: TRBJ2-1
cdr3_aa: CASSFTGLAGTNEQFF
cdr3_nt: TGCGCCAGCAGCTTTACCGGACTAGCGGGAACAAATGAGCAGTTCTTC

d_call: TRBD1
v_call: TRBV29-1
j_call: TRBJ2-6
cdr3_aa: CSVEGPGQSSGANVLTF
cdr3_nt: TGCAGCGTTGAAGGGCCGGGACAGAGCTCTGGGGCCAACGTCCTGACTTTC

d_call: TRBD2
v_call: TRBV29-1
j_call: TRBJ2-7
cdr3_aa: CSVDNGKLATGEQYF
cdr3_nt: TGCAGCGTTGATAATGGAAAACTAGCGACGGGCGAGCAGTACTTC

d_call: TRBD1
v_call: TRBV6-4
j_call: TRBJ2-3
cdr3_aa: CASSEQGARTDTQYF
cdr3_nt: TGTGCCAGCAGTGAGCAGGGGGCGCGGACAGATACGCAGTATTTT

d_call: NA
v_call: TRBV28
j_call: TRBJ1-1
cdr3_aa: CASRPRTLNTEAFF
cdr3_nt: TGTGCCAGCAGACCACGGACCCTGAACACTGAAGCTTTCTTT

d_call: TRBD1
v_call: TRBV18
j_call: TRBJ1-1
cdr3_aa: CASSPLQGSGNTEAFF
cdr3_nt: TGTGCCAGCTCGCCACTACAGGGGAGTGGGAACACTGAAGCTTTCTTT

d_call: NA
v_call: TRBV25-1
j_call: TRBJ1-6
cdr3_aa: CASSGLQGSNSPLHF
cdr3_nt: TGTGCCAGCAGTGGGTTACAGGGAAGTAATTCACCCCTCCACTTT

d_call: NA
v_call: TRBV14
j_call: TRBJ1-6
cdr3_aa: CASSQARVYNSPLHF
cdr3_nt: TGTGCCAGCAGCCAAGCCCGGGTCTATAATTCACCCCTCCACTTT

d_call: NA
v_call: TRBV9
j_call: TRBJ1-6
cdr3_aa: CASSGQDGVSPLHF
cdr3_nt: TGTGCCAGCAGCGGACAGGACGGAGTTTCACCCCTCCACTTT

d_call: NA
v_call: TRBV5-5
j_call: TRBJ1-1
cdr3_aa: CASSLERGLNTEAFF
cdr3_nt: TGTGCCAGCAGCTTGGAGAGGGGACTGAACACTGAAGCTTTCTTT